Listed below are T cell receptor beta chains from one sample, sequenced in a study of T cells in Graves' hyperthyroidism and ophthalmopathy. One entry per CDR3 protein, called by TCRdb with MiXCR from the multiplex PCR reads. The table shows a few hundred thousand distinct CDR3 sequences, with around 14% occurring only once. What was sequenced was blood. The receptors come from a woman in her thirties with Graves' hyperthyroidism. Both conserved end residues are part of each CDR3. A D gene is named only where the DNA matches it firmly. Size is stated for part of the rows, as once, few or many counts, or as a class when the clone is expanded.

-	16	many	TRBV5-8	TRBJ2-5	TGTGCCAGCAGCTTGGGGCTCCACCTGGGACCAGAGACCCAGTACTTC	CASSLGLHLGPETQYF
TRBD2	15	-	TRBV9	TRBJ2-7	TGTGCCAGCAGCGTAGGATCTAGCGGGAGGAACGAGCAGTACTTC	CASSVGSSGRNEQYF
TRBD2	14	many	TRBV20-1	TRBJ2-7	TGCAGTGCTACTAGCGGGAGGAGCTCCTACGAGCAGTACTTC	CSATSGRSSYEQYF
-	14	few	TRBV28	TRBJ2-1	TGTGCCAGCAGGCTTCCCGGGACAATCGATGAGCAGTTCTTC	CASRLPGTIDEQFF
-	13	many	TRBV12-3/TRBV12-4	TRBJ2-5	TGTGCCAGCAGTTTTTACACACAAGAGACCCAGTACTTC	CASSFYTQETQYF
TRBD2	15	few	TRBV6-1	TRBJ2-7	TGTGCCAGCAGTATGACTAGCGGGAGGGCCAACGAGCAGTACTTC	CASSMTSGRANEQYF
-	13	-	TRBV18	TRBJ1-2	TGTGCCAGCTCACCACCGGGGGGAAGTGGCTACACCTTC	CASSPPGGSGYTF
-	15	few	TRBV5-5	TRBJ2-1	TGTGCCAGCAGAACTTACTGGGGGCCCGGGAATGAGCAGTTCTTC	CASRTYWGPGNEQFF
-	12	-	TRBV6-6	TRBJ2-1	TGTGCCAGCAGTTACTCCGGGGATGAGCAGTTCTTC	CASSYSGDEQFF
-	15	-	TRBV4-1	TRBJ1-2	TGCGCCAGCAGCCAAGGGCCAGGGTGGTTGGAAGGCTACACCTTC	CASSQGPGWLEGYTF
-	13	-	TRBV7-8	TRBJ2-4	TGTGCCAGCAGCCCCGCGTGGCAAAACATTCAGTACTTC	CASSPAWQNIQYF
TRBD2	15	many	TRBV6-1	TRBJ2-1	TGTGCCAGCACTTTCGCCCTAGCGGGAGTCTATGAGCAGTTCTTC	CASTFALAGVYEQFF
-	14	once	TRBV9	TRBJ2-7	TGTGCCAGCAGCGTAGAAGGGGGTCTCGGCGAGCAGTACTTC	CASSVEGGLGEQYF
-	13	-	TRBV2	TRBJ1-6	TGTGCCAGCAGTGAATGGGGCAATTCACCCCTCCACTTT	CASSEWGNSPLHF
-	14	-	TRBV19	TRBJ2-4	TGTGCCAGTAGTGTAGACAGAGAAGAAAACATTCAGTACTTC	CASSVDREENIQYF
-	11	-	TRBV27	TRBJ2-1	TGTGTCAGCAGTACGAGGGGTGAGCAGTTCTTC	CVSSTRGEQFF
TRBD1	15	-	TRBV15	TRBJ2-1	TGTGCCACCAGCAGTCGCCGGACAGGGAGTAATGAGCAGTTCTTC	CATSSRRTGSNEQFF
TRBD2	16	-	TRBV6-1	TRBJ2-3	TGTGCCAGCGGAGGCACTAGCGGAACTAGCACAGATACGCAGTATTTT	CASGGTSGTSTDTQYF
-	13	many	TRBV20-1	TRBJ1-2	TGCAGTGCTACAACGCAACCGAACTATGGCTACACCTTC	CSATTQPNYGYTF
TRBD1	17	many	TRBV18	TRBJ1-6	TGTGCCAGCTCACCGGACAGGGCAAGCTCCTATAATTCACCCCTCCACTTT	CASSPDRASSYNSPLHF
-	15	once	TRBV3-1	TRBJ1-1	TGTGCCAGCAGCCAAGATCTCTTCAGGGGCACTGAAGCTTTCTTT	CASSQDLFRGTEAFF
TRBD2	18	many	TRBV6-1	TRBJ2-1	TGTGCCAGTGAAGGACTAGCGGGTCGGGGAAGCTCCTACAATGAGCAGTTCTTC	CASEGLAGRGSSYNEQFF
-	14	-	TRBV28	TRBJ2-7	TGTGCCAGCAATATGGGCAGGCGACCCTACGAGCAGTACTTC	CASNMGRRPYEQYF
-	11	-	TRBV11-2	TRBJ2-4	TGTGCCAGCAGGTCAGGCGACATTCAGTACTTC	CASRSGDIQYF
-	15	many	TRBV12-3/TRBV12-4	TRBJ2-5	TGTGCCAGCAGTTTAGGTGCCAGGCACCAAGAGACCCAGTACTTC	CASSLGARHQETQYF
-	13	-	TRBV11-2	TRBJ2-4	TGTGCCAGCAGCTTGGCCGGGGAAAACATTCAGTACTTC	CASSLAGENIQYF
TRBD2	16	-	TRBV4-1	TRBJ2-1	TGCGCCAGCAGCCAATTAGCGGGAGGGGACCGGTATGAGCAGTTCTTC	CASSQLAGGDRYEQFF
-	14	-	TRBV10-3	TRBJ2-5	TGTGCCATCAGTGATGGTGGGGGGGCGGAGACCCAGTACTTC	CAISDGGGAETQYF
-	11	many	TRBV2	TRBJ1-2	TGTGCCAGCAGTGTCGGCTATGGCTACACCTTC	CASSVGYGYTF
-	16	few	TRBV4-1	TRBJ2-7	TGCGCCAGCAGCCAGCAGGGGTCGGGAGAGAGCTACGAGCAGTACTTC	CASSQQGSGESYEQYF
-	15	many	TRBV6-1	TRBJ1-4	TGTGCCAGCAGGGACAGACCTGCAACTAATGAAAAACTGTTTTTT	CASRDRPATNEKLFF
TRBD2	13	many	TRBV12-3/TRBV12-4	TRBJ2-1	TGTGCCAGCAACACGGGGAGGGGCAATGAGCAGTTCTTC	CASNTGRGNEQFF
TRBD1	17	-	TRBV14	TRBJ1-1	TGTGCCAGCAGCCTAAAGGGGACAGGCATTATCAACACTGAAGCTTTCTTT	CASSLKGTGIINTEAFF
TRBD1	14	few	TRBV10-3	TRBJ1-4	TGTGCCATCAGGGCAGGGGGCGTGAATGAAAAACTGTTTTTT	CAIRAGGVNEKLFF
-	14	few	TRBV6-5	TRBJ2-5	TGTGCCAGCAGTTACTCGAGCGACCAAGAGACCCAGTACTTC	CASSYSSDQETQYF
TRBD1	16	many	TRBV5-6	TRBJ1-4	TGTGCCAGCAGCTTGGTTGGACAGGGAGTTGATGAAAAACTGTTTTTT	CASSLVGQGVDEKLFF
TRBD2	15	-	TRBV7-7	TRBJ2-1	TGTGCCAGCAGCCTTGGACTAGCGGGACCTGATGAGCAGTTCTTC	CASSLGLAGPDEQFF
TRBD1	20	many	TRBV27	TRBJ2-1	TGTGCCAGCAGCTGGACTGCCGGGACAGGGGCCCTCCCCTCCTACAATGAGCAGTTCTTC	CASSWTAGTGALPSYNEQFF
TRBD2	14	few	TRBV7-9	TRBJ2-1	TGTGCCAGCAGCCGACTCGGGAGGTTCAATGAGCAGTTCTTC	CASSRLGRFNEQFF
-	12	few	TRBV6-1	TRBJ2-4	TGTGCCAGCAGCCCCCTCCAAAACATTCAGTACTTC	CASSPLQNIQYF
-	15	few	TRBV12-3/TRBV12-4	TRBJ2-7	TGTGCCAGCAGTTTTCAAGTTAGCGCCTACAATGAGCAGTACTTC	CASSFQVSAYNEQYF
TRBD2	18	once	TRBV28	TRBJ2-2	TGTGCCAGCAGCTTTCTAGCGGCCCTCCCAGCCAACACCGGGGAGCCGTTTTTT	CASSFLAALPANTGEPFF
-	14	-	TRBV19	TRBJ2-3	TGTGCCAGTAGGAGATCACAGGGAACAGATACGCAGTATTTT	CASRRSQGTDTQYF
TRBD1	13	many	TRBV11-2	TRBJ2-5	TGTGCCAGCAGCACAGGGGCCCAAGAGACCCAGTACTTC	CASSTGAQETQYF
TRBD2	15	-	TRBV28	TRBJ2-2	TGTGCCAGCACCAGTAGCGGGCGGCACACCGGGGAGCTGTTTTTT	CASTSSGRHTGELFF
-	13	few	TRBV25-1	TRBJ1-2	TGTGCCAGCAGCAGATGGACGTCGAACGGCTACACCTTC	CASSRWTSNGYTF
-	19	few	TRBV5-1	TRBJ2-1	TGCGCCAGCAGCTTGGTTCCAGCGGAGAGATCTAATTTGGACAATGAGCAGTTCTTC	CASSLVPAERSNLDNEQFF
-	15	few	TRBV11-2	TRBJ2-2	TGTGCCAGCAGCTTAGAAGGGGCGGGCACCGGGGAGCTGTTTTTT	CASSLEGAGTGELFF
-	15	-	TRBV5-1	TRBJ2-3	TGCGCCAGCAGCTTGTTGGGGGGCTTCACAGATACGCAGTATTTT	CASSLLGGFTDTQYF
-	14	-	TRBV6-6	TRBJ1-4	TGTGCCAGCAGTTACTCCAGGGATAATGAAAAACTGTTTTTT	CASSYSRDNEKLFF
TRBD2	21	once	TRBV19	TRBJ2-2	TGTGCCAGTAGTATCGGGATGGGACAAGGACTAGCGGGAGTGTGGACCGGGGAGCTGTTTTTT	CASSIGMGQGLAGVWTGELFF
-	12	many	TRBV28	TRBJ1-1	TGTGCCAGCAGCTTAAGTAACACTGAAGCTTTCTTT	CASSLSNTEAFF
TRBD1	15	-	TRBV20-1	TRBJ1-5	TGCAGTGCTGAAACGCGGACAGGGGTCAATCAGCCCCAGCATTTT	CSAETRTGVNQPQHF
TRBD2	16	many	TRBV5-4	TRBJ2-3	TGTGCCAGCAGCCCGGCCGGGACTAGCGGGACAGATACGCAGTATTTT	CASSPAGTSGTDTQYF
-	12	few	TRBV11-2	TRBJ2-2	TGTGCCACCTCAGGGGTATCCGGGGAGCTGTTTTTT	CATSGVSGELFF
-	15	-	TRBV6-1	TRBJ2-7	TGTGCCAGCAATCCAGGGTCTAGGGCCTCCTACGAGCAGTACTTC	CASNPGSRASYEQYF
-	14	few	TRBV5-1	TRBJ1-2	TGCGCCAGCAGCGGCACCGGGGCCGAGGGTGGCTACACCTTC	CASSGTGAEGGYTF
-	15	-	TRBV6-1	TRBJ2-1	TGTGCCAGCAGTTCTAGGACTCGCTCCTACAATGAGCAGTTCTTC	CASSSRTRSYNEQFF
-	13	many	TRBV30	TRBJ2-1	TGTGCCTGGAGTCTGCACTCCTACAATGAGCAGTTCTTC	CAWSLHSYNEQFF
-	14	-	TRBV7-2	TRBJ1-2	TGTGCCACCCGTGGGGGGGCTGATGGCTATGGCTACACCTTC	CATRGGADGYGYTF